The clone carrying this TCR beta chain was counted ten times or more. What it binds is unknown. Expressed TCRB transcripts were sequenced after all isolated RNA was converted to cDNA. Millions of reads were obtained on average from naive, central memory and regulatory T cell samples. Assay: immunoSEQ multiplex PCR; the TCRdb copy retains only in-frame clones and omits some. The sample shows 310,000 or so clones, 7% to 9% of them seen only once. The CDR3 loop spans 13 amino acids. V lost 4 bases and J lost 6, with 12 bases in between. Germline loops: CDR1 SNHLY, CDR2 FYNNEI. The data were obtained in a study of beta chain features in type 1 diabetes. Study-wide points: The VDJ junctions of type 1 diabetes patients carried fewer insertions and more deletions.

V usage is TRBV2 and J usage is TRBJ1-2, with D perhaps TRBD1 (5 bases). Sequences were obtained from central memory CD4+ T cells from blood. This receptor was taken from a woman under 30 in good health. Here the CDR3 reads CASSVVRVDGYTF. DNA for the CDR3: TGTGCCAGCAGTGTTGTCAGGGTGGATGGCTACACCTTC.